A single sample is the source of the 20 T cell receptor beta chains below, sequenced in a study of T cell responses to AZD1222 COVID-19 vaccine. The data were produced by immunoSEQ multiplex PCR, yet TCRdb's version contains in-frame clones alone and is incomplete. The profile covers roughly 170,000 clones, with more than 85% appearing a single time and roughly 0.9% taken by the ten largest. The sample was peripheral blood, taken on day 0 of AZD1222 vaccination. These receptors were taken from an adult in good health.

The chain uses TRBV25-1 and TRBJ1-3, with D unresolved. CDR1 and CDR2 (germline): MGHDK, SYGVNS. Trimming cost V 2 bases and J 3 bases, with 8 bases left between them. The CDR3 spans 14 residues. CDR3 bases: TGTGCCAGCAGTGAAGGCCAATTTGGAAACACCATATATTTT. This codes for CASSEGQFGNTIYF.

The genes are TRBV3-1 (or the pseudogene TRBV3-2) and TRBJ1-3; D is unclear. The V end was cut by 0 bases, the J end by 3 bases, with 9 bases between. In germline, CDR1 is LGHDT, CDR2 YNNKEL (reference sequence). The CDR3 has 15 amino acids. In nucleotides, the CDR3 is TGTGCCAGCAGCCAAGAGATAGGTTATGGAAACACCATATATTTT. This sequence encodes CASSQEIGYGNTIYF.

The rearrangement uses TRBV19 and TRBJ1-5, with 9 positions matching TRBD1. CDR3 length equals 15 residues. CDR1 is LNHDA and CDR2 is SQIVND in the germline V gene (reference sequence). V was clipped by 4 bases and J by 6 bases; unmatched bases: 7. CDR3 in DNA: TGTGCCAGTAGTACCCCGGGACAGGGCGTTCAGCCCCAGCATTTT. Translation gives CASSTPGQGVQPQHF.

V usage is TRBV19 and J usage is TRBJ1-5; the D is unclear. The CDR3 contains 13 residues. In germline, CDR1 is LNHDA, CDR2 SQIVND (reference sequence). V was clipped by 7 bases and J by 6 bases, with 13 bases between them. The CDR3 protein is CASNLLGGQPQHF. Written as DNA, the CDR3 is TGTGCCAGTAACTTGCTGGGCGGTCAGCCCCAGCATTTT.

This clone was observed a few times. The V call is TRBV19, the J call TRBJ1-6, with a possible D match to TRBD1 (5 bases). Per germline, CDR1 LNHDA and CDR2 SQIVND (reference sequence). V lost 3 bases, J lost 4 bases, and 7 bases lay in between. There are 14 residues in the CDR3. The DNA of the CDR3 is TGTGCCAGTAGTATCGACAGATATAATTCACCCCTCCACTTT. This translates into CASSIDRYNSPLHF. Full variable domain (remainder filled in from reference TRBV19 and TRBJ1-6): DGGITQSPKYLFRKEGQNVTLSCEQNLNHDAMYWYRQDPGQGLRLIYYSQIVNDFQKGDIAEGYSVSREKKESFPLTVTSAQKNPTAFYLCASSIDRYNSPLHFGNGTRLTVT.

The rearrangement joins TRBV7-6 to TRBJ2-1, with 16 positions matching TRBD2. V was clipped by 2 bases and J by 5 bases; unmatched bases: 6. Germline CDR1 and CDR2: SGHVS and FNYEAQ. The CDR3 sequence is 18 residues long. The CDR3: CASSLKGLAGGLHNEQFF. CDR3 bases: TGTGCCAGCAGCTTAAAGGGACTAGCGGGGGGGCTTCACAATGAGCAGTTCTTC.

This rearrangement joins TRBV19 to TRBJ1-6; D gene ambiguous. V lost 10 bases, J lost 4 bases, and 14 bases lay in between. The CDR3 spans 14 residues. From germline, CDR1 is LNHDA and CDR2 SQIVND (reference sequence). CDR3 bases: TGTGCCACTCGCAGGACGGAATATAATTCACCCCTCCACTTT. The encoded protein is CATRRTEYNSPLHF.

The V gene is TRBV5-6, the J gene TRBJ1-4; no clear D gene. Germline V gene lookup returns CDR1 SGHDT and CDR2 YYEEEE. V lost 2 bases to trimming and J lost 8 bases, with 1 base between them. CDR3 length equals 10 residues. CDR3: CASSLEKLFF. The CDR3 DNA reads TGTGCCAGCAGCTTAGAAAAACTGTTTTTT. Using reference TRBV5-6 and TRBJ1-4 for the parts outside the CDR3, the full variable domain is DAGVTQSPTHLIKTRGQQVTLRCSPKSGHDTVSWYQQALGQGPQFIFQYYEEEERQRGNFPDRFSGHQFPNYSSELNVNALLLGDSALYLCASSLEKLFFGSGTQLSVL.

The chain is built from TRBV14 and TRBJ2-7; TRBD1 might be the D (6 bases). V was pared by 2 bases and J by 2 bases, with 10 bases between. The CDR3 sequence is 14 residues long. Per the germline V gene, CDR1 is SGHDN and CDR2 is FVKESK. The CDR3 region is CASSQTGKAYEQYF. As DNA, the CDR3 is TGTGCCAGCAGCCAAACAGGGAAGGCCTACGAGCAGTACTTC.

The sample holds one count of this clone. The chain has TRBV30 and TRBJ1-1; no clear D gene. The CDR3 covers 13 residues. Germline values: CDR1 GTSNPN, CDR2 SVGIG (reference sequence). V was cut by 2 bases and J by 2 bases, with 9 bases left in between. The CDR3 coding sequence is TGTGCCTGGAGTAAGACCTCAAACACTGAAGCTTTCTTT. Protein: CAWSKTSNTEAFF.

This rearrangement joins TRBV9 to TRBJ1-2; 7 bases map to TRBD1. With V trimmed by 5 bases and J by 4 bases, 11 bases remained unmatched. CDR3 length: 15 residues. Germline CDR1 and CDR2: SGDLS and YYNGEE. The DNA for the CDR3 is TGTGCCAGCAGTTCCTTCGGAGGGGGCTCCTATGGCTACACCTTC. Amino acid sequence: CASSSFGGGSYGYTF.

The rearrangement uses TRBV3-1 (or the pseudogene TRBV3-2) and TRBJ1-2, with 8 bases matching TRBD1. This CDR3 has 15 amino acids. V was clipped by 1 base and J by 6 bases; unmatched bases: 7. Germline V gene sequence: CDR1 LGHDT, CDR2 YNNKEL (reference sequence). CDR3 nucleotides: TGTGCCAGCAGCCAAGTGAGGGCAGGGGGCAATGGCTACACCTTC. Amino acids: CASSQVRAGGNGYTF.

Written as DNA, the CDR3 is TGTGCCAGCAGCTTAGAACGGCAGGGGAACACTGAAGCTTTCTTT. This sequence encodes CASSLERQGNTEAFF. V gene TRBV11-2 combines with J gene TRBJ1-1; TRBD1 might be the D (5 bases). Germline loops: CDR1 SGHAT, CDR2 FQNNGV. V lost 0 bases and J 1 base, leaving 9 bases between the germline ends. This CDR3 has 15 amino acids.

The rearrangement joins TRBV19 to TRBJ1-1; D gene ambiguous. Trimming cost V 5 bases and J 5 bases, with 12 bases left between them. The CDR3 runs to 13 residues. The V gene's germline CDR1 is LNHDA and CDR2 SQIVND (reference sequence). The CDR3 coding sequence is TGTGCCAGTAGTTATGGGAGCTCGACTGAAGCTTTCTTT. It codes for CASSYGSSTEAFF.

The rearrangement joins TRBV19 to TRBJ1-1; 7 positions match TRBD1. CDR1 is LNHDA, CDR2 SQIVND, per germline (reference sequence). Trimming cost V 7 bases and J 6 bases; bases outside gene matches: 8. The CDR3 is made up of 13 amino acids. CDR3 nucleotide sequence: TGTGCCAGTAAGACCACAGGGGACCCTGAAGCTTTCTTT. Its translation: CASKTTGDPEAFF.

The rearrangement joins TRBV5-1 to TRBJ2-3, with D uncertain. The CDR3 runs to 13 residues. Trimming shortened V by 5 bases and J by 2 bases, and 9 bases separated the two germline ends. The V gene's germline CDR1 is SGHRS and CDR2 YFSETQ. CDR3 sequence reads: CASRDSYTDTQYF. CDR3 coding DNA: TGCGCCAGCAGAGATAGTTACACAGATACGCAGTATTTT.

The CDR3 DNA reads TGTGCCAGCTCACCGCGGACTAGCGGGGGGACCCTAGCCAAAAACATTCAGTACTTC. It codes for CASSPRTSGGTLAKNIQYF. V and J are TRBV18 and TRBJ2-4, with TRBD2 matching over 14 bases. This CDR3 is 19 amino acids long. The V gene's germline CDR1 is KGHSH and CDR2 LQKENI. V shed 3 bases and J 0 bases; nucleotides not matched to a gene: 7.

V is TRBV19 and J is TRBJ2-1, with unresolved D. CDR1 LNHDA and CDR2 SQIVND come from the germline V gene (reference sequence). V was shortened by 3 bases and J by 3 bases, with 9 bases between the two germline ends. The CDR3 length is 14 residues. The CDR3, as DNA: TGTGCCAGTAGTATTACCGGCAGCTACAATGAGCAGTTCTTC. This gives the protein CASSITGSYNEQFF.

This chain joins TRBV2 and TRBJ1-5; the match to TRBD1 covers 7 bases. The V segment lost 7 bases and the J segment 6 bases; nucleotides outside the gene matches: 3. CDR1 is SNHLY, CDR2 FYNNEI, per germline. The CDR3 is 12 amino acids. The CDR3 region is CASMAGGQPQHF. As DNA, the CDR3 is TGTGCCAGCATGGCAGGGGGTCAGCCCCAGCATTTT.

The chain uses TRBV19 and TRBJ1-2, with D possibly TRBD1 on 6 matching bases. V was clipped by 8 bases and J by 6 bases, with 13 bases between them. This CDR3 is built from 12 residues. Germline CDR1 and CDR2: LNHDA and SQIVND (reference sequence). CDR3 amino acids: CASGQSPNGYTF. In DNA, the CDR3 is TGTGCCAGTGGACAGTCTCCCAATGGCTACACCTTC.